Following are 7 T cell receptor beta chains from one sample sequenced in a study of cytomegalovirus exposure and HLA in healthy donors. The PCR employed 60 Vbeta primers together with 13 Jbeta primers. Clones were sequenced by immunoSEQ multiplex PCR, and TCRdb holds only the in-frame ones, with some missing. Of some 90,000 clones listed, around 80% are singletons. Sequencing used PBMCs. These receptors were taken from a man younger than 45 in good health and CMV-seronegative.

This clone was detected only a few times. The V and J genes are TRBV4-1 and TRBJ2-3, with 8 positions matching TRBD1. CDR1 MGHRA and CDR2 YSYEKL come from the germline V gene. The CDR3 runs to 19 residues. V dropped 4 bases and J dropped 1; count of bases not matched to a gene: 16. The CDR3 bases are TGCGCCAGCAGCCCCCAGACAGGGGCCATTGTGGCGGGCACAGATACGCAGTATTTT. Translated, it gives CASSPQTGAIVAGTDTQYF.

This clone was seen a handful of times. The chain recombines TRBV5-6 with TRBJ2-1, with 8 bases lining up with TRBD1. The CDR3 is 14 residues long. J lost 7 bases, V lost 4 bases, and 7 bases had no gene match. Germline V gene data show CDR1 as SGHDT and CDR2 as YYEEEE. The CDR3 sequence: CASSPTGERNEQFF. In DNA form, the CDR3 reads TGTGCCAGCAGCCCGACAGGGGAGCGGAATGAGCAGTTCTTC.

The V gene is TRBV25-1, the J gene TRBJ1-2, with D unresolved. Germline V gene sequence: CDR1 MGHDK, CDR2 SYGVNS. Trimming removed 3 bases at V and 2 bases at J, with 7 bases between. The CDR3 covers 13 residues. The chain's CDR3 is CASSDRGNYGYTF. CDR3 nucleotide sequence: TGTGCCAGCAGTGATCGGGGAAACTATGGCTACACCTTC.

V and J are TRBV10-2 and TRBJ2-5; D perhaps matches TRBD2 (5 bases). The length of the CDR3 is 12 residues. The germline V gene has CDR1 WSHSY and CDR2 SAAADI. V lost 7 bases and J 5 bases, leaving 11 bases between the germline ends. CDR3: CASIGERETQYF. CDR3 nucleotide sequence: TGCGCCAGCATTGGTGAGCGGGAGACCCAGTACTTC.

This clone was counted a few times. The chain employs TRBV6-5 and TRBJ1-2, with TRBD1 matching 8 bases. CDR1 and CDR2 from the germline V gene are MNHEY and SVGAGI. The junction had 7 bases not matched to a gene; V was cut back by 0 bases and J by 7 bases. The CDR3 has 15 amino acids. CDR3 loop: CASSYSAGGRVGYTF. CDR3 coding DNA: TGTGCCAGCAGTTACTCTGCAGGGGGCAGGGTTGGCTACACCTTC.

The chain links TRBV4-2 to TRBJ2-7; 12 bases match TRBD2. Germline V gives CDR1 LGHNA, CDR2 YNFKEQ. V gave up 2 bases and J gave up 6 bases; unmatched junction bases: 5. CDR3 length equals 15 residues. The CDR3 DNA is TGTGCCAGCAGCCAACCTAGCGGGGGGGCGCGCGAGCAGTACTTC. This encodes CASSQPSGGAREQYF.

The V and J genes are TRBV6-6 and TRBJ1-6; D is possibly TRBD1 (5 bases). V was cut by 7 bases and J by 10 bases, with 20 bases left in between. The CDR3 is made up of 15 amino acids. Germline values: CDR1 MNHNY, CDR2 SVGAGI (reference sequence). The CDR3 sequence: CASTPPGEGNSPLHF. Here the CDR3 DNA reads TGTGCCAGCACCCCTCCGGGGGAAGGGAACTCACCCCTCCACTTT.